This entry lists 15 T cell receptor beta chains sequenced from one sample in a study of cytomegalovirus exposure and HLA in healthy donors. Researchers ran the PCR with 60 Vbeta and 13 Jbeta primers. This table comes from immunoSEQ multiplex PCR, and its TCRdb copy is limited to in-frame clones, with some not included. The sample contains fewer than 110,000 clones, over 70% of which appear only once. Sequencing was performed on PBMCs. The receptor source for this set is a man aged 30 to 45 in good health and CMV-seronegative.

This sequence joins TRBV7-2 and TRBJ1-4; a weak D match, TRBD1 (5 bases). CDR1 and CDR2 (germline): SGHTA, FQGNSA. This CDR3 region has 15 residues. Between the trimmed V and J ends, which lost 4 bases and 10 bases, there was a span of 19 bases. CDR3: CASSSARDAGGKLFF. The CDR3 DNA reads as TGTGCCAGCAGCTCGGCACGGGACGCCGGGGGAAAACTGTTTTTT.

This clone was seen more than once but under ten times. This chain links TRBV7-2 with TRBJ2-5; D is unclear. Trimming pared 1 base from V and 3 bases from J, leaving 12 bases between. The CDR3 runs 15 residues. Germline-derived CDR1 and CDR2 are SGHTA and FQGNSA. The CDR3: CASSLVISIEETQYF. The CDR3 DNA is TGTGCCAGCAGCTTAGTTATCTCAATAGAAGAGACCCAGTACTTC.

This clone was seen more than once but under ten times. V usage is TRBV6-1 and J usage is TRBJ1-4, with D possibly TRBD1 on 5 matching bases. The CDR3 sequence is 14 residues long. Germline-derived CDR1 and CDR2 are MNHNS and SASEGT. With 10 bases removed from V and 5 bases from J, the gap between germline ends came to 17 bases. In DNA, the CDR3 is TGTGCCACCGAACGAGGGGCGGGGAATGAAAAACTGTTTTTT. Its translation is CATERGAGNEKLFF.

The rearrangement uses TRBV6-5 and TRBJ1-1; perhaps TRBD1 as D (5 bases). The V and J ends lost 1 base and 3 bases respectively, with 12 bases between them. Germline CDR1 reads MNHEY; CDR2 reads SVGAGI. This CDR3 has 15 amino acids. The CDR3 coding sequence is TGTGCCAGCAGTTACTTGCAGGGCCGTCACACTGAAGCTTTCTTT. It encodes CASSYLQGRHTEAFF.

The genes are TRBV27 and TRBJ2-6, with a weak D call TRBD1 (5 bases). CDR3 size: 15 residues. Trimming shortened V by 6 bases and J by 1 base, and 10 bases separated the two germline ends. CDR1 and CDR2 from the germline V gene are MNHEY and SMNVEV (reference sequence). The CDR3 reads CASRPSGSGANVLTF. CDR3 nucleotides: TGTGCCAGCAGGCCCTCAGGGTCTGGGGCCAACGTCCTGACTTTC.

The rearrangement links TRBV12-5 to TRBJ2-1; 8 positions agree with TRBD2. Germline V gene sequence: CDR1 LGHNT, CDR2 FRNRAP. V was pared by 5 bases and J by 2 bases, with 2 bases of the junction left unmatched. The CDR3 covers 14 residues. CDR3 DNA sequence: TGTGCTAGTGGTCGGGGGGGACCCTACAATGAGCAGTTCTTC. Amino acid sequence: CASGRGGPYNEQFF.

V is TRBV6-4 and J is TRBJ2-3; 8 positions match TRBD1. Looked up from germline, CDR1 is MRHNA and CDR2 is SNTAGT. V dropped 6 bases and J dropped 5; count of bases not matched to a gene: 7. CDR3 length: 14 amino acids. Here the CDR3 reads CASSTETGVDTQYF. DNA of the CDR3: TGTGCCAGCAGCACGGAGACAGGGGTAGATACGCAGTATTTT.

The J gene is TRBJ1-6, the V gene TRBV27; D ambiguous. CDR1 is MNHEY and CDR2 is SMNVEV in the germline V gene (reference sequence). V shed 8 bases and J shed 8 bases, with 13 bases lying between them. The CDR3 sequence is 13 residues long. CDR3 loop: CASRDYTYSPLHF. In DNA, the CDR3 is TGTGCCAGCCGTGACTATACTTATTCACCCCTCCACTTT.

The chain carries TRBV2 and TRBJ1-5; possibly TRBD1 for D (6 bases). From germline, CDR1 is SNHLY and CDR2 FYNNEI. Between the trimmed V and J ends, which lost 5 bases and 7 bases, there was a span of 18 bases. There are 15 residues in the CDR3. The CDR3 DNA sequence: TGTGCCAGCAGTACCCAGGGGATCGTTAGACAGCCCCAGCATTTT. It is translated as CASSTQGIVRQPQHF.

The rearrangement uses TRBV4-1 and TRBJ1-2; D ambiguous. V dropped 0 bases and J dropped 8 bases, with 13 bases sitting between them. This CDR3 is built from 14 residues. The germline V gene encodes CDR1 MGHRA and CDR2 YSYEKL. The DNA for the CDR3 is TGCGCCAGCAGCCAAGACGGTCCGGGAACGGGCTACACCTTC. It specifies CASSQDGPGTGYTF.

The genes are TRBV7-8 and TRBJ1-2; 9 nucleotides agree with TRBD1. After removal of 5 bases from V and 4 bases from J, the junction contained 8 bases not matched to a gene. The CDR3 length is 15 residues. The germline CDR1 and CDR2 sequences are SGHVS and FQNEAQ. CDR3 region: CASSNRDREIYGYTF. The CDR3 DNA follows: TGTGCCAGCAGCAACCGGGACAGGGAAATCTATGGCTACACCTTC.

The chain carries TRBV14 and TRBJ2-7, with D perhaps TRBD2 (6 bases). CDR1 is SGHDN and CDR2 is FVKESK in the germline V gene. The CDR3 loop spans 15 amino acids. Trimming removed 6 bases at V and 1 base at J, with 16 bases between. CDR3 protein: CASRGAGGDSYEQYF. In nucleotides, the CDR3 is TGTGCCAGCAGGGGAGCCGGCGGGGATTCCTACGAGCAGTACTTC. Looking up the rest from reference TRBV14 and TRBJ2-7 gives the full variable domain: EAGVTQFPSHSVIEKGQTVTLRCDPISGHDNLYWYRRVMGKEIKFLLHFVKESKQDESGMPNNRFLAERTGGTYSTLKVQPAELEDSGVYFCASRGAGGDSYEQYFGPGTRLTVT.

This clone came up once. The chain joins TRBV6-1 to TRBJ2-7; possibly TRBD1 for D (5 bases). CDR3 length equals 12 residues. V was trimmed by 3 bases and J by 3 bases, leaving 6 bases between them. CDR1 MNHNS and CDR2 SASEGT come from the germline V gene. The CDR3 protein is CASSDRDYEQYF. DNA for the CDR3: TGTGCCAGCAGTGACAGGGACTACGAGCAGTACTTC.

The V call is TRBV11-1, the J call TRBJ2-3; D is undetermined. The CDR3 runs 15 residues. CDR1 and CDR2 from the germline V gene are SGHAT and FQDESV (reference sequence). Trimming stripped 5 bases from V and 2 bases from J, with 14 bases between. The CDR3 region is CASSPPGPYTDTQYF. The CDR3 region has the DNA TGTGCCAGCAGCCCACCCGGTCCCTACACAGATACGCAGTATTTT.

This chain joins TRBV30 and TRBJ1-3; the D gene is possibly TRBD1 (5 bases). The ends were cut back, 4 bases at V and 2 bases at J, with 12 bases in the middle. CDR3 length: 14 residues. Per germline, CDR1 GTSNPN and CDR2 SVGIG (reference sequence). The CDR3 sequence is CAWIGEGPGNTIYF. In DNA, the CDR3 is TGTGCCTGGATAGGGGAAGGGCCTGGAAACACCATATATTTT.